In this sample, the clone carrying this T cell receptor beta chain turned up once. This sample stems from a study of blood T cell repertoires in COVID-19. Across the whole study: In each case, the material was cDNA or gDNA derived from T cells, B-cell-depleted T cells, or PBMCs.

From germline, CDR1 is LGHDT and CDR2 YNNKEL (reference sequence). The CDR3 contains 14 residues. Trimming cost V 4 bases and J 5 bases, with 12 bases left between them. In the source study's methods: Reference gene primer amplification gave nucleated cell count estimates. The method was immunoSEQ multiplex PCR; TCRdb's version includes in-frame clones alone and lacks a portion of them. The DNA was the basis for D and trimming; V, J and clone size are from that table. Counted here are about 150,000 clones, approximately 73% occurring once; the ten biggest clones make up 3.7%. This clonotype originated in a woman over 75 with acute or convalescent COVID-19. The sequenced sample consisted of peripheral blood. The chain carries TRBV3-1 (or the pseudogene TRBV3-2) and TRBJ1-5, with D perhaps matching TRBD1 (5 bases). CDR3 loop: CASSPWTFDQPQHF. CDR3 coding DNA: TGTGCCAGCAGCCCGTGGACATTCGATCAGCCCCAGCATTTT.